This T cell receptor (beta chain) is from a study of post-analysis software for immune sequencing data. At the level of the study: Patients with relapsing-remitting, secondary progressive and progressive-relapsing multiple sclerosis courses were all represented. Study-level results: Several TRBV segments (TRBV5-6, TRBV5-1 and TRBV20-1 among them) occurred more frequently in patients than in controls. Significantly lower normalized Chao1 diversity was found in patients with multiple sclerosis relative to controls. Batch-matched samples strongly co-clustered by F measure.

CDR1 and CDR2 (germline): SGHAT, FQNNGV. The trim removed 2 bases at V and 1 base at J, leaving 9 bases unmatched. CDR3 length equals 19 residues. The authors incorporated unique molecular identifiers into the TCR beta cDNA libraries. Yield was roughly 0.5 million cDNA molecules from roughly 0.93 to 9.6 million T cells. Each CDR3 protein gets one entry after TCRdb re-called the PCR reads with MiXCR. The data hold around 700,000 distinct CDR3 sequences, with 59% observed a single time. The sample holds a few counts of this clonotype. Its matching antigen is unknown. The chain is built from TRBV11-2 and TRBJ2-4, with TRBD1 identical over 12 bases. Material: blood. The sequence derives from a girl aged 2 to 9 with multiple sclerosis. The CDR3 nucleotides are TGTGCCAGCAGCTTAACGGGACAGGGGGCCATGGGCGCCAAAAACATTCAGTACTTC. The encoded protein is CASSLTGQGAMGAKNIQYF.